This T cell receptor beta chain stems from a study of T cells in Graves' hyperthyroidism and ophthalmopathy. Study background: Pretreatment peripheral blood was obtained at initial diagnosis. Study findings and constraints: Among clonotypes expanded in thyroid above 0.001, most were also found in blood. Onset of ophthalmopathy came a median around 6.5 months after the model predicted it.

The TCR beta CDR3 regions underwent amplification using RNA transcripts as the source. The TCR CDR3 was amplified in a first-round RT-PCR using the HTBI primer set. Each CDR3 protein is one row after TCRdb ran MiXCR on the multiplex PCR reads. The top ten hold around 17% of the sample, which has 450,000 to 650,000 distinct CDR3 sequences, about a sixth seen once. Source material for PBMCs was more than 9.5 ml fresh peripheral blood. This clonotype turned up a few times. Its antigen is not identified. Germline CDR1 MDHEN, CDR2 SYDVKM. With V trimmed by 1 base and J by 4 bases, 7 bases remained unmatched. The CDR3 has 16 residues.

Sequenced sample: blood. The chain employs TRBV28 and TRBJ2-5; 9 positions agree with TRBD2. The receptor comes from a woman aged 18-29 years with Graves' ophthalmopathy. CDR3 nucleotides: TGTGCCAGCAGTTTATTTAGGACTAGCGTGACAGAGACCCAGTACTTC. Its translation is CASSLFRTSVTETQYF.